A selection of T cell receptor beta chains follows, all from one sample in a study of cytomegalovirus exposure and HLA in healthy donors. The repertoire was sequenced with immunoSEQ multiplex PCR; TCRdb's copy has only in-frame clones and lacks some. The sample lists 130,000 to 150,000 clones; 80% were seen once. Sequencing was performed on PBMCs. The receptors were gathered from a male donor in good health and CMV-seronegative. Both conserved end residues are part of each CDR3. Each record gives: J gene, V gene, D gene, clone size, CDR3 protein, CDR3 DNA. D genes are given only for firm matches. Clone size, where shown, is once, few, many, or a class for clones that have expanded.

TRBJ1-1,TRBV7-2,.,.,CASSLEPGVGTEAFF,TGTGCCAGCAGCTTAGAGCCAGGGGTGGGCACTGAAGCTTTCTTT
TRBJ2-5,TRBV5-1,.,.,CASSTRDTLGQETQYF,TGCGCCAGCAGTACCCGGGACACCCTTGGCCAGGAGACCCAGTACTTC
TRBJ2-5,TRBV28,TRBD2,.,CASSWTSAETQYF,TGTGCCAGCAGCTGGACTAGTGCCGAGACCCAGTACTTC
TRBJ1-2,TRBV5-4,.,.,CASFSRSGGYGYTF,TGTGCCAGCTTCTCTAGGTCGGGGGGCTATGGCTACACCTTC
TRBJ1-3,TRBV9,TRBD1,.,CASSVASDRGSGNTIYF,TGTGCCAGCAGCGTAGCATCGGACAGGGGCTCTGGAAACACCATATATTTT
TRBJ1-2,TRBV6-1,.,.,CASSATYGYTF,TGTGCCAGCAGCGCCACTTATGGCTACACCTTC
TRBJ2-7,TRBV18,TRBD1,once,CASSPGTGWYEQYF,TGTGCCAGCTCACCCGGGACAGGGTGGTACGAGCAGTACTTC
TRBJ1-2,TRBV11-2,.,few,CASTQGYNGYTF,TGTGCCAGCACCCAGGGGTACAATGGCTACACCTTC
TRBJ1-2,TRBV4-3,.,.,CASSQETARSGGYTF,TGCGCCAGCAGCCAAGAGACGGCTCGCTCGGGGGGCTACACCTTC
TRBJ2-7,TRBV2,TRBD1,.,CASSSTGAIYEQYF,TGTGCCAGCAGTTCCACAGGGGCTATCTACGAGCAGTACTTC
TRBJ1-2,TRBV28,.,.,CASSLFTLRSYYGYTF,TGTGCCAGCAGTTTATTCACTTTAAGGAGCTACTATGGCTACACCTTC
TRBJ2-4,TRBV5-4,TRBD2,.,CASSPSPRTSGIAKNIQYF,TGTGCCAGCAGCCCCTCACCTAGGACTAGCGGGATAGCCAAAAACATTCAGTACTTC
TRBJ2-1,TRBV29-1,TRBD1,.,CSGDRGTLNEQFF,TGCAGCGGAGACAGGGGAACGCTCAATGAGCAGTTCTTC
TRBJ2-1,TRBV28,.,.,CASSLGAGLPGKFF,TGTGCCAGCAGTTTAGGCGCCGGGTTACCGGGGAAGTTCTTC
TRBJ1-4,TRBV4-3,.,.,CASSDSSTNEKLFF,TGCGCCAGCAGTGACAGCTCAACTAATGAAAAACTGTTTTTT
TRBJ2-7,TRBV11-2,TRBD1,.,CASSNTGGEQYF,TGTGCCAGCAGTAATACAGGGGGCGAGCAGTACTTC
TRBJ2-1,TRBV2,.,once,CATYYSGEQFF,TGTGCCACCTACTATTCGGGTGAGCAGTTCTTC
TRBJ2-5,TRBV4-2,TRBD2,.,CASSPSSRAGVLQTQYF,TGTGCCAGCAGCCCATCCTCGCGAGCGGGGGTTCTACAGACCCAGTACTTC
TRBJ1-6,TRBV15,TRBD1,.,CATSRDPPGQGNSPLHF,TGTGCCACCAGCAGAGACCCACCGGGACAGGGGAATTCACCCCTCCACTTT
TRBJ1-6,TRBV18,TRBD1,.,CASSPGTGGSPLHF,TGTGCCAGCTCACCAGGGACAGGGGGCTCACCCCTCCACTTT
TRBJ1-4,TRBV30,TRBD1,.,CATQTGPSNEKLFF,TGTGCCACTCAGACAGGGCCCTCTAATGAAAAACTGTTTTTT
TRBJ2-5,TRBV5-1,TRBD1,.,CASSLTGAGETQYF,TGCGCCAGCAGCCTGACAGGGGCCGGAGAGACCCAGTACTTC
TRBJ2-7,TRBV19,TRBD1,few,CASSPRQGSYEQYF,TGTGCCAGTAGTCCCCGACAGGGATCCTACGAGCAGTACTTC
TRBJ1-5,TRBV7-2,.,.,CASSVIGGVNKQPQHF,TGTGCCAGCAGCGTTATTGGCGGGGTTAATAAGCAGCCCCAGCATTTT
TRBJ2-7,TRBV7-2,.,few,CASSPTPRLATKGISPLYF,TGTGCCAGCAGCCCAACTCCTCGTCTAGCGACCAAGGGAATTTCCCCCTTGTACTTC
TRBJ1-1,TRBV9,.,.,CASSVGRNTEAFF,TGTGCCAGCAGCGTGGGCAGGAACACTGAAGCTTTCTTT
TRBJ1-1,TRBV27,TRBD1,.,CASQTGTNTEAFF,TGTGCCAGCCAGACAGGGACGAACACTGAAGCTTTCTTT
TRBJ1-2,TRBV29-1,.,.,CSVPGRASGYTF,TGCAGCGTTCCGGGCAGGGCAAGTGGCTACACCTTC
TRBJ1-2,TRBV9,TRBD1,.,CASETGLRGSYTF,TGTGCCAGCGAGACAGGGTTACGTGGAAGCTACACCTTC
TRBJ1-2,TRBV6-5,TRBD1,.,CASSSLDRGRYGYTF,TGTGCCAGCAGTTCCTTAGACAGGGGAAGATATGGCTACACCTTC
TRBJ1-1,TRBV7-3,TRBD1,few,CASSLMTGGNTEAFF,TGTGCCAGCAGCCTAATGACAGGGGGCAACACTGAAGCTTTCTTT
TRBJ1-1,TRBV9,.,few,CASSVGHRLNTEAFF,TGTGCCAGCAGCGTAGGGCACAGGTTGAACACTGAAGCTTTCTTT
TRBJ1-1,TRBV7-8,.,.,CASSLAYTEAFF,TGTGCCAGCAGCTTAGCCTACACTGAAGCTTTCTTT
TRBJ2-7,TRBV7-9,.,.,CASSGAGQEGDEQYF,TGTGCCAGCAGCGGGGCTGGACAGGAGGGCGACGAGCAGTACTTC
TRBJ2-1,TRBV5-4,TRBD2,.,CASSLQGGGWNEQFF,TGTGCCAGCAGCCTACAGGGCGGGGGGTGGAATGAGCAGTTCTTC
TRBJ2-1,TRBV7-8,TRBD2,.,CASSLVVGLADNEQFF,TGTGCCAGCAGCTTAGTAGTGGGACTAGCGGACAATGAGCAGTTCTTC
TRBJ1-6,TRBV11-1,TRBD1,.,CASSLQGNNSPLHF,TGTGCCAGCAGCCTACAGGGGAATAATTCACCCCTCCACTTT
TRBJ1-2,TRBV6-1,TRBD1,.,CASRLLTGQGYTF,TGTGCCAGCAGGCTTCTGACAGGGCAAGGCTACACCTTC
TRBJ2-3,TRBV7-2,TRBD2,.,CASSTFGTSGGSRTDTQYF,TGTGCCAGCAGCACCTTTGGGACTAGCGGGGGTTCCCGCACAGATACGCAGTATTTT
TRBJ1-1,TRBV7-9,.,.,CASSPGSPHGAFF,TGTGCCAGCAGCCCTGGCTCACCGCATGGAGCTTTCTTT
TRBJ1-1,TRBV13,TRBD1,.,CASSPAGGRNTEAFF,TGTGCCAGCAGCCCAGCAGGGGGACGTAACACTGAAGCTTTCTTT
TRBJ1-2,TRBV30,TRBD1,.,CAWDGPGGSYGYTF,TGTGCCTGGGATGGGCCAGGGGGAAGCTATGGCTACACCTTC
TRBJ2-2,TRBV11-2,TRBD1,.,CASQGTANTGELFF,TGTGCCAGTCAAGGGACAGCGAACACCGGGGAGCTGTTTTTT
TRBJ1-1,TRBV5-4,.,few,CASRQDPGQGHTEAFF,TGTGCCAGCAGGCAGGATCCGGGGCAGGGGCACACTGAAGCTTTCTTT